This is a list of T cell receptor beta chains from one sample in a study of neoadjuvant anti-PD-1 for oral cavity cancer. Sequencing was performed with immunoSEQ multiplex PCR; in TCRdb, only in-frame clones are kept and a portion is missing. This table has around 7,000 clones, 45% appearing once. Sequences were derived from tumor tissue, sampled before nivolumab (anti-PD-1) treatment. The receptors stem from a person aged 40-85 years with oral cavity squamous cell carcinoma. CDR3s leave out the opening cysteine and the closing phenylalanine or tryptophan. The order of the fields is V gene, CDR3 protein.

v_call: TRBV18
cdr3_aa: ASSPGQGTGNEQF

v_call: TRBV10-3
cdr3_aa: AISEIYRNTEAF

v_call: TRBV5-5
cdr3_aa: ASSPGTGSYEQY

v_call: TRBV7-2
cdr3_aa: ASSRQGANSPLH

v_call: TRBV19
cdr3_aa: ASSIGLDSYEQY

v_call: TRBV5-4
cdr3_aa: ASSLDGVREQY

v_call: TRBV19
cdr3_aa: ASSIAVGNTGELF

v_call: TRBV7-2
cdr3_aa: ASSQTGGGTEAF

v_call: TRBV27
cdr3_aa: ASSFTGQVNTEAF

v_call: TRBV7-9
cdr3_aa: ASSPDRGDAYEQY

v_call: TRBV7-9
cdr3_aa: ASSLGEDTEAF

v_call: TRBV6-1
cdr3_aa: ATLVTGTRSPLH

v_call: TRBV19
cdr3_aa: ASTEISGNTIY

v_call: TRBV7-2
cdr3_aa: ASSLFQGGYEQY

v_call: TRBV25-1
cdr3_aa: ASRGQGVYEQY

v_call: TRBV4-3
cdr3_aa: ASSKDSVLGEKLF

v_call: TRBV2
cdr3_aa: ASSGTGGGNEQY

v_call: TRBV25-1
cdr3_aa: ASQDRGSYEQY

v_call: TRBV6-5
cdr3_aa: ASSSNKEYEQY

v_call: TRBV19
cdr3_aa: ASSIFGSNSNQPQH

v_call: TRBV18
cdr3_aa: ASSASGGQF

v_call: TRBV25-1
cdr3_aa: ASSVNAETQY

v_call: TRBV5-1
cdr3_aa: ASSGQLNTEAF

v_call: TRBV7-9
cdr3_aa: ASSPPSGPPGGELF

v_call: TRBV5-6
cdr3_aa: ASSLERGQPQH

v_call: TRBV5-6
cdr3_aa: ASSLGGTNTGELF

v_call: TRBV5-5
cdr3_aa: ASSPSGQQRYGYT

v_call: TRBV6-1
cdr3_aa: ASSWDTNTEAF

v_call: TRBV6-6
cdr3_aa: ASSYGDREETQY

v_call: TRBV7-2
cdr3_aa: ASSTGVYEQY

v_call: TRBV30
cdr3_aa: AWSVRRLGEAF

v_call: TRBV7-2
cdr3_aa: ASSPARTGGYT

v_call: TRBV9
cdr3_aa: ASSKGGGYSGNTIY

v_call: TRBV29-1
cdr3_aa: SVDDRGPNTEAF

v_call: TRBV10-3
cdr3_aa: AIRHNERAANTGELF

v_call: TRBV7-2
cdr3_aa: ASSQTGGWDQPQH

v_call: TRBV5-6
cdr3_aa: ASSFGMNTEAF

v_call: TRBV27
cdr3_aa: ASSLIPPPQETQY

v_call: TRBV6-1
cdr3_aa: ASSAQGAKNTEAF

v_call: TRBV7-9
cdr3_aa: ASSFAYSSTDTQY

v_call: TRBV6-4
cdr3_aa: ASSDSGGANEQF

v_call: TRBV6-1
cdr3_aa: ASSGQGVDGYT

v_call: TRBV28
cdr3_aa: ASSFGGANTGELF

v_call: TRBV5-1
cdr3_aa: ASSLGVNQPQH

v_call: TRBV19
cdr3_aa: ASSPGQGTGNQPQH

v_call: TRBV25-1
cdr3_aa: ASSVYNEQF